This is a list of T cell receptor beta chains from one sample in a study of OX40 agonist ivuxolimab in advanced cancers. Profiling relied on immunoSEQ multiplex PCR, and the TCRdb table lists in-frame clones only, not all of them. There are roughly 17,000 clones in the sample; around 69% occur only once, and about a quarter lies in the top ten. Specimen: CD4+ or CD8+ T cells sorted from blood, collected in a trial of the OX40 agonist ivuxolimab. Receptors originate from an adult with an advanced solid tumor such as melanoma, head and neck, liver or kidney cancer. CDR3s include the opening cysteine and the closing phenylalanine or tryptophan. The D gene is left open where the match is weak. Size is omitted from some rows. Given values are once, few, many or a class for expanded clones.

d_call j_call v_call clone_size cdr3_aa cdr3_nt
TRBD1 TRBJ1-1 TRBV28 - CASSPRGRIEAFF TGTGCCAGCAGCCCCAGGGGGCGAATTGAAGCTTTCTTT
- TRBJ2-7 TRBV5-8 - CASSFGYEQYF TGTGCCAGCAGCTTTGGGTACGAGCAGTACTTC
- TRBJ2-7 TRBV6-5 once CASSLDSYEQYF TGTGCCAGCAGCCTCGACAGCTACGAGCAGTACTTC
- TRBJ2-7 TRBV6-5 few CASSYGPIEQYF TGTGCCAGCAGTTATGGCCCCATCGAGCAGTACTTC
- TRBJ2-7 TRBV7-9 - CASSSPIFYEQYF TGTGCCAGCAGCTCCCCCATTTTCTACGAGCAGTACTTC
- TRBJ1-5 TRBV6-5 - CASSTSNQPQHF TGTGCCAGCAGTACGAGCAATCAGCCCCAGCATTTT
- TRBJ2-1 TRBV7-2 - CASSLDLVNEQFF TGTGCCAGCAGCCTTGACCTGGTTAATGAGCAGTTCTTC
- TRBJ2-1 TRBV6-5 - CASSFLGENEQFF TGTGCCAGCAGCTTCTTAGGGGAAAATGAGCAGTTCTTC
- TRBJ1-5 TRBV19 - CASSIGGRGNQPQHF TGTGCCAGTAGTATTGGGGGGAGGGGGAATCAGCCCCAGCATTTT
- TRBJ2-2 TRBV29-1 - CSVSPSALAGELFF TGCAGCGTTTCCCCGTCCGCGTTGGCCGGGGAGCTGTTTTTT
- TRBJ2-5 TRBV19 - CASSIFGVPSQETQYF TGTGCCAGTAGTATATTTGGGGTCCCGAGTCAAGAGACCCAGTACTTC
- TRBJ2-1 TRBV9 - CASSVEGYNEQFF TGTGCCAGCAGCGTAGAGGGATACAATGAGCAGTTCTTC
- TRBJ2-7 TRBV29-1 - CSVGAGSSYEQYF TGCAGCGTTGGTGCAGGGAGCTCCTACGAGCAGTACTTC
- TRBJ2-7 TRBV27 - CASSPSFHFTYEQYF TGTGCCAGCAGTCCCAGTTTCCACTTTACATACGAGCAGTACTTC
- TRBJ2-7 TRBV27 - CASSSNTEYEQYF TGTGCCAGCAGTTCGAATACAGAGTACGAGCAGTACTTC
- TRBJ2-3 TRBV27 - CASSSDSFRTDTQYF TGTGCCAGCAGTTCCGACTCTTTCCGGACAGATACGCAGTATTTT
TRBD2 TRBJ2-7 TRBV5-1 - CASSTFGGGPVFTYEQYF TGCGCCAGCAGCACCTTTGGGGGAGGGCCTGTTTTCACCTACGAGCAGTACTTC
- TRBJ1-4 TRBV6-1 - CASRANPRGNEKLFF TGTGCCAGCAGGGCCAACCCCCGAGGGAATGAAAAACTGTTTTTT